This is a list of T cell receptor beta chains from one sample in a study of blood T cell repertoires in COVID-19. TCRdb's copy holds only in-frame clones and misses some; the assay was immunoSEQ multiplex PCR. This sample carries 250,000 or so clones, about 90% of them seen once, and the ten largest clones take over 0.8%. Sequenced input: peripheral blood. These TCRs come from a man aged 25-45 years with COVID-19, enrolled during active disease. The CDR3 runs from the conserved cysteine through the conserved F or W. The order of the fields is V gene, J gene, CDR3 length, CDR3 protein.

TRBV5-1,TRBJ2-5,15,CASSSTTGGGETQYF
TRBV28,TRBJ2-7,10,CANGGYEQYF
TRBV6-5,TRBJ2-1,13,CASSPYLNNEQFF
TRBV25-1,TRBJ2-7,14,CASSSRQGTNEQYF
TRBV7-2,TRBJ2-1,14,CASRISGGPNEQFF
TRBV5-1,TRBJ1-4,16,CASSQISGGKGEKLFF
TRBV6-6,TRBJ1-5,14,CASRGEGGNQPQHF
TRBV12-3/TRBV12-4,TRBJ1-2,12,CASSAFGDGYTF
TRBV27,TRBJ2-7,14,CASRLAVEGGEQYF
TRBV30,TRBJ1-2,13,CAWAPASRYGYTF
TRBV24-1,TRBJ2-3,15,CATSDEGQGGDTQYF
TRBV19,TRBJ2-7,14,CASSPGYLSYEQYF
TRBV9,TRBJ1-6,18,CASSVGDNWSSYNSPLHF
TRBV2,TRBJ2-7,19,CASSEFPAGGRTSSYEQYF
TRBV7-3,TRBJ2-3,12,CASSFLGDTQYF
TRBV4-2,TRBJ1-6,17,CASSQAQQGDHNSPLHF
TRBV5-4,TRBJ1-2,12,CASSSINYGYTF
TRBV29-1,TRBJ2-7,15,CSVLILIASLYEQYF
TRBV10-1,TRBJ1-1,13,CASSPGGNTEAFF
TRBV7-2,TRBJ1-6,15,CASSLRDSGNSPLHF
TRBV2,TRBJ2-1,12,CASRTGNNEQFF
TRBV6-5,TRBJ1-1,14,CASSWTGGYTEAFF
TRBV11-2,TRBJ1-1,14,CASSLRTVNTEAFF
TRBV7-9,TRBJ2-2,16,CASSLGQGANTGELFF
TRBV5-1,TRBJ1-4,13,CASSLHQAEKLFF
TRBV5-1,TRBJ2-3,16,CASSRSWGGSTDTQYF
TRBV7-2,TRBJ1-6,14,CASSLVPGSTPLHF
TRBV11-1,TRBJ2-5,14,CASSHEGTKETQYF
TRBV5-1,TRBJ2-3,19,CAARDIRTSGGASTDTQYF
TRBV4-1,TRBJ1-2,16,CASSQGTDRNNYGYTF
TRBV9,TRBJ2-6,16,CASSVVPGSGANVLTF
TRBV6-6,TRBJ2-5,15,CASSSGGALLETQYF
TRBV24-1,TRBJ1-2,16,CATSGKQGAVYYGYTF
TRBV2,TRBJ1-5,17,CASSGLTGGIGNQPQHF
TRBV7-9,TRBJ1-1,16,CASSLGGTGMNTEAFF
TRBV19,TRBJ1-1,13,CASKADLNTEAFF
TRBV28,TRBJ2-2,12,CASSPVAGELFF
TRBV7-9,TRBJ1-1,19,CASSFTPTGGHYTNTEAFF
TRBV29-1,TRBJ2-5,15,CSGKASGGQQETQYF
TRBV27,TRBJ1-1,13,CASSSTGLAEAFF
TRBV12-3/TRBV12-4,TRBJ1-2,13,CASCLSGTSGYTF
TRBV24-1,TRBJ2-5,15,CATSDSTGYQETQYF
TRBV6-4,TRBJ2-3,15,CASSGGGGRTDTQYF
TRBV11-2,TRBJ2-2,20,CASSLEAGGTGPQNTGELFF
TRBV5-6,TRBJ1-5,18,CASSSLAGPKCGGQPQHF
TRBV6-1,TRBJ1-6,14,CASSEAGLSSPLHF
TRBV10-1,TRBJ1-5,13,CASSDGSNQPQHF
TRBV7-6,TRBJ1-1,15,CASSLAEQLNTEAFF